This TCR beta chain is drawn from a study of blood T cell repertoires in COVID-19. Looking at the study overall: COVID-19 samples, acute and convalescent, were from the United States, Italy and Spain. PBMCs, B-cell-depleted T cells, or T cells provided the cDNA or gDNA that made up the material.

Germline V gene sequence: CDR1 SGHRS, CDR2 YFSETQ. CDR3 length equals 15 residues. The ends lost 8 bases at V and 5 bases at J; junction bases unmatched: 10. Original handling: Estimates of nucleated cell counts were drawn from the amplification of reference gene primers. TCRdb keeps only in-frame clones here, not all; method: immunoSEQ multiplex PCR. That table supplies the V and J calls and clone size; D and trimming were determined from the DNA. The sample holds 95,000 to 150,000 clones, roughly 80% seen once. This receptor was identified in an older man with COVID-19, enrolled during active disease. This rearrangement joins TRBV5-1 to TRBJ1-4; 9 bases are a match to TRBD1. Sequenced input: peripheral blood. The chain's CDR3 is CASSPVTGGNEKLFF. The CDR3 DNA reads TGCGCCAGTTCCCCCGTGACAGGGGGAAATGAAAAACTGTTTTTT.